This T cell receptor beta chain was found in a study of cytomegalovirus exposure and HLA in healthy donors (dated by TCRdb to about 2017). Regarding the research as a whole: According to an earlier analysis of 550 to 700 of the donors, about 170 million T cells yielded 120 million or so unique TCR beta sequences and 276 Gb of sequence data. All discovery cohort repertoires had been generated using a single sequencing platform. In a later genetic analysis, genome-wide SNP genotypes for about three fifths of the roughly 670 donors were used, and that subset was treated as a discovery cohort. The number of donors typed differed by locus, with roughly 620-640 for A, B, C, DRB1 and DQB1, 522 for DQA1, 600 to 610 for DPA1, and some 440 for DPB1. Across about 370 genotyped donors of the cohort, an average of roughly 250,000 unique TCR beta nucleotide sequences per donor were sequenced, and roughly a sixth of those sequences were non-productive. Donor age, sex, ethnicity and CMV serostatus were compiled together with the repertoire data. An early release covering about 600 HLA-typed donors comprised approximately 290 gigabases of sequencing data and approximately 85 million unique TCR sequences. Rather than using new phenotypic data, the later analysis identified candidate immune exposures from TCR beta sequences and from how often those sequences occurred across donors. An earlier analysis of around 580 of the donors used high-throughput TCR beta sequencing to judge whether each TCR beta V gene segment behaved as functional or pseudogenic. Several DR-DQ haplotypes were treated as single units for association and clustering because of strong linkage in the cohort. Class I and class II HLA loci were covered by the typing at four-digit resolution. The genetic ancestry cluster associated with self-reported Caucasian donors included about 84% of the 300 to 400 genotyped donors. To predict cytomegalovirus infection status, the study brought together high-throughput TCR immunosequencing, statistical association of individual TCRs with disease status, and machine learning. The study aimed to test whether cataloging public T cell receptors could reveal signatures of past pathogen exposure. Using immunosequencing, the study profiled T cell repertoires from 550 to 750 subjects and related those repertoires to cytomegalovirus serostatus. To study patterns of TCR occurrence, a later analysis re-analyzed previously published TCR beta repertoires from hundreds of donors and added high-resolution HLA genotyping. Along with the approximately 620-subject first cohort, a separate validation cohort of 120 different subjects was used. Results the study describes overall, beyond this receptor: The 87-base-pair reads could not distinguish some IMGT-functional V segments, including TRBV6-2 and TRBV6-3, so those segments were excluded. It was suggested by the authors that the approach could potentially be generalized to other disease states and immunological phenotypes. The presence/absence analyses assumed that sequencing depth was roughly uniform across donors, and that assumption may not be true. Correlated functional status among segregating V segments might reflect linkage disequilibrium, but an unknown experimental factor could not be ruled out. The classifier was reported to diagnose cytomegalovirus status with high specificity and sensitivity in both the original cohort and the validation cohort. A few of the identified cytomegalovirus-associated TCR beta chains were confirmed in vitro to be specific for cytomegalovirus antigens. Across donors, most TCR sequences were observed very rarely, whereas some public TCRs were present in many individuals. A cluster of highly shared sequence variants was judged likely to represent a technical artifact of the sequencing pipeline. At a false discovery rate of 0.05, a later analysis linked around 15,000 TCR beta sequences to specific HLA alleles. Compared with equally common non-associated chains, HLA-associated TCR beta chains in a later analysis were more clonally expanded and had lower generation probabilities. For the cohort, immune exposure information was limited to CMV serostatus. HLA typing was unavailable for some donors at each locus, so association tests used only the typed subset. An association between a missense DCLRE1C variant and V-gene and J-gene trimming of TCR beta chains was found in a later genetic analysis and replicated in an independent cohort. A later analysis found that most CMV-associated TCR beta chains appeared HLA-restricted, with HLA associations seemingly driven largely by CMV exposure. In this cohort, only TCR beta chains were sequenced, and detectable features were limited by the absence of alpha or paired-chain data. The study gave a list of about 170 TCR beta chains associated with cytomegalovirus. Broadly in line with IMGT annotations, most TCR beta V segments showed up in productive rearrangements about 87% or about 30% of the time in an earlier analysis of several hundred of the donors. Because counts were too low, approximately 18 rarely observed V segments, including chromosome 9 orphons, were excluded from the earlier analysis of some 540 of the donors. In a later analysis, several top co-occurrence clusters were reported to appear linked to parvovirus B19, influenza, CMV and Epstein-Barr virus. A further reported finding was that TCR beta sequences accurately predicted the HLA-A and HLA-B alleles for most subjects in the first cohort. When HLA alleles, especially DR and DQ, strongly co-occurred, attributing TCR associations to individual alleles was difficult. Compared with the 666-donor mean, donors in an Asian-associated ancestry cluster had fewer N-insertions in productive TCRs, according to a later genetic analysis. In a later analysis, the rate of TCR association differed among HLA loci, with DRB1 alleles having the most associated TCRs and HLA-C alleles having the fewest.

In the germline V gene, CDR1 corresponds to SNHLY and CDR2 to FYNNEI. The CDR3 sequence holds 15 residues, the cysteine and phenylalanine included. The entry retains the CDR3 DNA only, 45 bases that are in frame from base 1. V is pruned by 3 bases and J by 5 bases, leaving 9 bases of the junction without a gene match. Receptor libraries were prepared by the immunoSEQ multiplex PCR assay. The multiplex PCR relied on a mix of 60 forward primers for TCR Vbeta segments and 13 reverse primers for TCR Jbeta segments. The CDR3 region of rearranged TCR beta genes was amplified from genomic DNA by a multiplex PCR assay. Amplified TCR beta libraries were sequenced as 87-base-pair reads on the Illumina HiSeq System. On the authors' methods: Across the 700 or so repertoires, a later analysis counted tens of millions of unique TCR beta chains, 9 million to 14 million of which were shared by at least two donors. Raw reads were error-corrected and collapsed into unique sequences by a nearest-neighbor algorithm in which closely related sequences were merged to remove PCR and sequencing errors. Alignment of CDR3 sequences to IMGT reference sequences was used to assign V, D and J gene segments. For a sequence to be retained, a match of at least six nucleotides to both a V gene segment and a J gene segment was required. Rearrangements were classified as productive when the CDR3 lacked stop codons and remained in frame with V and J, and all other rearrangements were classified as non-productive. CDR3 was defined by IMGT convention, running from the second conserved V-encoded cysteine to the conserved J-encoded phenylalanine. Sequences without an unambiguous match to a single V gene segment were excluded from the earlier analysis of about 600 of the donors. An earlier analysis of around 600 of the donors classified V segments as functional when productive rearrangements were above 56.7% and as segregating when the standard deviation between donors was above 5%. To diagnose cytomegalovirus status from the catalog of TCR beta chain sequences, a statistical classification framework was built. In a later analysis, TCR nucleotide sequences were compared against IMGT/GENE-DB human TR gene sequences so that V and J genes could be assigned. In a later analysis, CDR3 sequences and most-parsimonious VDJ recombination scenarios were assigned using the TCRdist pipeline. In a later analysis, each TCR beta chain was defined by its CDR3 amino acid sequence together with its V-gene family, and reads without a unique V-gene family were excluded. As a way to deal with suspected cross-contamination and a sequencing artifact, a later analysis dropped 640 or so nucleotide sequences that were highly shared and had low generation probability. A later analysis calculated a clonal expansion index for each public chain from normalized within-repertoire ranks of inferred template counts. In a later analysis, generation probabilities were computed using a VDJ recombination model fitted to out-of-frame rearrangements, and the results were checked against IGoR. A later analysis scored TCR-TCR, TCR-HLA and TCR-CMV co-occurrence with hypergeometric tests, applying a repertoire-size bias correction to TCR pairs. To estimate false discovery rates, a later analysis permuted the HLA or CMV assignments 20 times. In a later analysis, co-occurring TCRs were grouped using DBSCAN, and TCRdist sequence similarity was added for clustering within HLA-allele-positive subsets. Repertoires with fewer than 30,000 or more than 120,000 public chains were left out of co-occurrence clustering, as were five repertoires with anomalous nucleotide sharing. Sourced from immuneACCESS, this table was stored by TCRdb with only in-frame sequences that have V and J called. A share of the clones is absent; for the studies checked, an unresolved V gene accounts for under half, and the remainder has no known explanation. For V, J and clone size, that table is used; D and trimming come from the DNA. Present in this sample are 120,000 or so clones, roughly 75% of which were seen just once. Of the sample, about 3.3% falls within the top ten clones.

The cohort consisted of approximately 690 healthy bone marrow donors. At the time of sampling, all cohort members were nominally healthy, though unrecorded immune exposures were likely present. The donor was CMV seronegative and was included in the group of 352 seronegative cohort members. A peripheral blood sample was collected from each donor, and TCR beta sequencing was performed on peripheral blood mononuclear cells. The Qiagen DNeasy Blood Extraction Kit was used to extract genomic DNA from the blood cell samples. This clone has just one count. There is no known antigen for this receptor. Within one base of it there is no much larger clone, and no base qualities were kept.

The clonotype comes from a woman aged 50 to 60 in good health and CMV-seronegative. The material sequenced was PBMCs. The rearrangement combines TRBV2 with TRBJ2-5, with 7 bases in between that match TRBD2. The bases read TGTGCCAGCAGTGACGGGGCGGGAGTCGAGGAGACCCAGTACTTC. Its amino acids are CASSDGAGVEETQYF.